This TCR beta chain was identified in a study of cytomegalovirus exposure and HLA in healthy donors. Study context: Previous work identified roughly 110 million unique TCR beta sequences from approximately 190 million T cells.

The CDR3 contains 13 residues. V shed 6 bases, J shed 8 bases, and the junction held 7 bases outside the gene matches. CDR1 is MNHNS and CDR2 is SASEGT in the germline V gene. The PCR ran on 60 Vbeta and 13 Jbeta primers. TCRdb's copy holds only in-frame clones and misses some; the assay was immunoSEQ multiplex PCR. The sample includes 150,000 to 190,000 clones, around 83% of them seen just once. In its sample, this clone was seen once. The antigen is not known. Findings and limits, study-wide: An apparent linkage of common viral pathogens to several of the most significant clusters emerged in a later analysis. Trimming of TCR beta V- and J-genes showed a link, identified in a later analysis, to a missense DCLRE1C variant.

Sequencing used PBMCs. This clonotype was sampled from a woman aged 18-30 years in good health and CMV-seronegative. The chain recombines TRBV6-1 with TRBJ1-2, with 9 bases identical to TRBD1. CDR3 residues: CASRAGTGQGYTF. The DNA of the CDR3 is TGTGCCAGCAGAGCCGGGACAGGGCAGGGCTACACCTTC.